One sample yielded the 24 T cell receptor beta chains listed below, sequenced in a study of T cell responses to AZD1222 COVID-19 vaccine. The protocol was immunoSEQ multiplex PCR, while the TCRdb copy is restricted to in-frame clones and leaves out a portion. The repertoire holds 24,000 or so clones, with roughly 91% as singletons. Specimen: peripheral blood, collected 28 days after the second AZD1222 dose. The receptor set was obtained from an adult who received the AZD1222 COVID-19 vaccine.

CDR3 in amino acids: CASSSGQGSAGELFF. The CDR3 DNA sequence: TGTGCCAGCAGCTCGGGACAGGGCTCGGCCGGGGAGCTGTTTTTT. The J gene is TRBJ2-2, the V gene TRBV7-9, with 9 bases fitting TRBD1. Trimming took 4 bases from V and 6 from J; bases not matched to a gene: 6. The CDR3 is 15 amino acids. Germline V gene sequence: CDR1 SEHNR, CDR2 FQNEAQ (reference sequence).

This chain links TRBV9 with TRBJ2-2, with 9 bases that match TRBD1. This CDR3 region has 16 residues. The germline V gene encodes CDR1 SGDLS and CDR2 YYNGEE. Trimming took 2 bases from V and 4 from J; bases not matched to a gene: 6. The CDR3: CASSVSGTGITGELFF. CDR3 sequence (DNA): TGTGCCAGCAGCGTGTCCGGGACAGGGATCACCGGGGAGCTGTTTTTT.

The chain uses TRBV28 and TRBJ2-7, with 12 bases identical to TRBD2. The CDR3 is 17 residues long. V was pared by 7 bases and J by 4 bases, with 14 bases of the junction left unmatched. CDR1 is MDHEN and CDR2 is SYDVKM in the germline V gene. CDR3 region: CASIPGASGRVTYEQYF. The CDR3 coding sequence is TGTGCCAGCATCCCAGGGGCTAGCGGGAGGGTAACTTACGAGCAGTACTTC.

The V gene is TRBV18, the J gene TRBJ2-5; the match to TRBD2 covers 7 bases. The CDR3 is made up of 14 amino acids. The germline V gene has CDR1 KGHSH and CDR2 LQKENI. Trimming cost V 3 bases and J 5 bases; bases outside gene matches: 6. The CDR3 sequence is CASSPKTSRETQYF. The CDR3, as DNA: TGTGCCAGCTCACCGAAGACTAGCAGGGAGACCCAGTACTTC.

The J gene is TRBJ2-1, the V gene TRBV2; D perhaps matches TRBD2 (7 bases). This CDR3 spans 14 amino acids. Germline V gives CDR1 SNHLY, CDR2 FYNNEI. V shed 3 bases and J shed 9 bases, with 15 bases lying between them. CDR3 DNA: TGTGCCAGCAGTGATTTTGGGAGGGGGATTGAGCAGTTCTTC. Its translation: CASSDFGRGIEQFF.

V and J are TRBV5-1 and TRBJ2-1, with 9 bases lining up with TRBD1. V dropped 7 bases and J dropped 9; count of bases not matched to a gene: 14. Looked up from germline, CDR1 is SGHRS and CDR2 is YFSETQ. This CDR3 is built from 15 residues. This CDR3 reads CASVAPGTGSREQFF. CDR3 DNA sequence: TGCGCCAGCGTAGCCCCCGGGACAGGGTCCCGTGAGCAGTTCTTC.

This chain links TRBV6-1 with TRBJ1-5; the D is unclear. Germline values: CDR1 MNHNS, CDR2 SASEGT. CDR3 length: 16 residues. The germline V and J ends were trimmed by 1 base and 1 base, with 11 bases remaining between them. Here the CDR3 reads CASSEEQLLSNQPQHF. In nucleotides, the CDR3 is TGTGCCAGCAGTGAAGAACAGCTTTTGAGCAATCAGCCCCAGCATTTT.

The rearrangement joins TRBV18 to TRBJ1-1; possible D gene TRBD1, 6 bases. V was shortened by 6 bases and J by 3 bases, with 26 bases between the two germline ends. The CDR3 has 18 amino acids. CDR1 KGHSH and CDR2 LQKENI come from the germline V gene. The DNA of the CDR3 is TGTGCCAGCTCTCTCACCCCGGGGGGCTGGGGGGGACACACTGAAGCTTTCTTT. Protein sequence: CASSLTPGGWGGHTEAFF.

The chain is built from TRBV6-5 and TRBJ2-7; D ambiguous. Trimming left V 5 bases short and J 4 bases short, with 12 bases between. Germline values: CDR1 MNHEY, CDR2 SVGAGI. The length of the CDR3 is 13 residues. The CDR3 sequence: CASSRTGFYEQYF. The CDR3 DNA reads TGTGCCAGCAGTCGGACGGGTTTTTACGAGCAGTACTTC.

Only one count was recorded for this clone. This rearrangement joins TRBV7-2 to TRBJ2-7; tentative D call: TRBD1 (6 bases). V gave up 5 bases and J gave up 4 bases, with 15 bases separating them. Germline V gene data show CDR1 as SGHTA and CDR2 as FQGNSA. The CDR3 contains 14 residues. This CDR3 is CASSPGRGTYEQYF. The CDR3 bases are TGTGCCAGCAGCCCGGGCAGGGGCACTTACGAGCAGTACTTC.

V and J are TRBV28 and TRBJ1-1, with TRBD1 matching over 8 bases. The CDR3 consists of 14 residues. Germline CDR1 is MDHEN and CDR2 is SYDVKM. J gave up 3 bases and V 8 bases, and 8 bases lay outside the gene matches. CDR3 sequence: CASLRTGWDTEAFF. CDR3 DNA sequence: TGTGCCAGCCTGAGGACAGGGTGGGACACTGAAGCTTTCTTT.

V is TRBV28 and J is TRBJ1-2, with 7 bases aligning to TRBD1. This CDR3 comprises 15 residues. The germline gives CDR1 MDHEN, CDR2 SYDVKM. The trim removed 3 bases at V and 7 bases at J, leaving 11 bases unmatched. In DNA, the CDR3 is TGTGCCAGCAGTTTTTCTCTTGGAGGGGGCTCTGGCTACACCTTC. As protein: CASSFSLGGGSGYTF.

This clone was counted a few times. V gene TRBV11-1 combines with J gene TRBJ2-5, with D hard to call. Trimming removed 1 base from V and 5 bases from J, with 11 bases in between. CDR1 and CDR2 (germline): SGHAT, FQDESV (reference sequence). This CDR3 comprises 14 residues. CDR3 nucleotides: TGTGCCAGCAGCTTAGTCTCAGGATCGGAGACCCAGTACTTC. This codes for CASSLVSGSETQYF.

This rearrangement joins TRBV9 to TRBJ2-7; maybe TRBD2 (6 bases). The length of the CDR3 is 13 residues. Per the germline V gene, CDR1 is SGDLS and CDR2 is YYNGEE. V was clipped by 4 bases and J by 4 bases, with 12 bases between them. CDR3 residues: CASSPNRGYEQYF. CDR3 DNA sequence: TGTGCCAGCAGCCCAAACCGGGGGTACGAGCAGTACTTC.

The genes are TRBV11-2 and TRBJ2-5; D remains ambiguous. Germline assignment: CDR1 SGHAT and CDR2 FQNNGV. Trimming pared 0 bases from V and 5 bases from J, leaving 13 bases between. The CDR3 has 15 residues. CDR3 region: CASSLDILSVETQYF. DNA for the CDR3: TGTGCCAGCAGCTTAGATATCTTGAGTGTGGAGACCCAGTACTTC.

V and J are TRBV18 and TRBJ1-4; D might be TRBD1 (6 bases). V dropped 3 bases and J dropped 3 bases, with 26 bases sitting between them. Germline CDR1 and CDR2: KGHSH and LQKENI. The CDR3 spans 20 residues. The CDR3 sequence is CASSPRFIQGGDEANEKLFF. CDR3 bases: TGTGCCAGCTCACCCCGATTCATTCAAGGGGGGGATGAAGCTAATGAAAAACTGTTTTTT.

The gene calls are TRBV18 and TRBJ1-5, with D possibly TRBD1 on 6 matching bases. Germline values: CDR1 KGHSH, CDR2 LQKENI. This CDR3 is 16 amino acids long. V shed 2 bases and J shed 3 bases, with 14 bases lying between them. The CDR3 coding sequence is TGTGCCAGCTCACCAGGGCTGGGGGCGTTCAATCAGCCCCAGCATTTT. This codes for CASSPGLGAFNQPQHF.

This clone was found once. The gene calls are TRBV7-9 and TRBJ2-7; TRBD2 aligns across 7 bases. The CDR3 loop spans 13 amino acids. V lost 4 bases and J lost 6; bases outside the gene matches: 6. The V gene's germline CDR1 is SEHNR and CDR2 FQNEAQ (reference sequence). The chain's CDR3 is CASSSAGVSEQYF. In DNA, the CDR3 is TGTGCCAGCAGCTCGGCGGGGGTTAGCGAGCAGTACTTC.

The chain couples TRBV29-1 to TRBJ1-1; weak D call: TRBD1 (5 bases). The length of the CDR3 is 14 residues. The germline CDR1 and CDR2 sequences are SQVTM and ANQGSEA. V gave up 0 bases and J gave up 4 bases, with 12 bases separating them. The CDR3 DNA follows: TGCAGCGTTGAAGAAGGGGCCGGGGGCACTGAAGCTTTCTTT. It specifies CSVEEGAGGTEAFF. The entire variable domain, with the rest obtained from reference TRBV29-1 and TRBJ1-1, is as follows: SAVISQKPSRDICQRGTSLTIQCQVDSQVTMMFWYRQQPGQSLTLIATANQGSEATYESGFVIDKFPISRPNLTFSTLTVSNMSPEDSSIYLCSVEEGAGGTEAFFGQGTRLTVV.

In nucleotides, the CDR3 is TGTGCCAGTAGTTCGCGGGAGTGGGACGAGCAGTACTTC. This sequence encodes CASSSREWDEQYF. This chain connects TRBV19 to TRBJ2-7; 7 bases line up with TRBD2. The V and J ends lost 5 bases and 5 bases, in that order; junction bases with no gene match: 6. This CDR3 comprises 13 residues. Germline V gives CDR1 LNHDA, CDR2 SQIVND (reference sequence).

CDR3 nucleotides: TGTGCCAGTAGTATCTCCTCTGGGGCCAACGTCCTGACTTTC. As protein: CASSISSGANVLTF. The J gene is TRBJ2-6, the V gene TRBV19; unclear D gene. The V and J ends lost 3 bases and 0 bases respectively, with 3 bases between them. The germline gives CDR1 LNHDA, CDR2 SQIVND (reference sequence). The CDR3 runs to 14 residues. Full variable domain (rest looked up from reference TRBV19 and TRBJ2-6): DGGITQSPKYLFRKEGQNVTLSCEQNLNHDAMYWYRQDPGQGLRLIYYSQIVNDFQKGDIAEGYSVSREKKESFPLTVTSAQKNPTAFYLCASSISSGANVLTFGAGSRLTVL.

The gene calls are TRBV2 and TRBJ1-5; TRBD1 might be the D (6 bases). Germline CDR1 SNHLY, CDR2 FYNNEI. This CDR3 is built from 15 residues. The V and J ends lost 6 bases and 1 base respectively, with 13 bases between them. CDR3 DNA: TGTGCCAGCAGAAATCAGGGGCTAAGCAATCAGCCCCAGCATTTT. It is translated as CASRNQGLSNQPQHF.

V and J are TRBV29-1 and TRBJ2-1; D may be TRBD2 (5 bases). Trimming took 4 bases from V and 8 from J, leaving 15 bases between them. CDR3 length: 13 amino acids. Germline lookup yields CDR1 SQVTM and CDR2 ANQGSEA. Here the CDR3 reads CSVVTSLGHEQFF. CDR3 DNA sequence: TGCAGCGTTGTTACTAGTTTGGGCCATGAGCAGTTCTTC.

This chain joins TRBV28 and TRBJ1-1, with 9 bases that match TRBD1. Germline lookup yields CDR1 MDHEN and CDR2 SYDVKM. Trimming at V came to 2 bases and at J to 10 bases, leaving 8 bases not matched to a gene. This CDR3 is 14 amino acids long. The CDR3 nucleotides are TGTGCCAGCAGTTTACCGGGGACAGGGACAGCAGCTTTCTTT. As protein: CASSLPGTGTAAFF.